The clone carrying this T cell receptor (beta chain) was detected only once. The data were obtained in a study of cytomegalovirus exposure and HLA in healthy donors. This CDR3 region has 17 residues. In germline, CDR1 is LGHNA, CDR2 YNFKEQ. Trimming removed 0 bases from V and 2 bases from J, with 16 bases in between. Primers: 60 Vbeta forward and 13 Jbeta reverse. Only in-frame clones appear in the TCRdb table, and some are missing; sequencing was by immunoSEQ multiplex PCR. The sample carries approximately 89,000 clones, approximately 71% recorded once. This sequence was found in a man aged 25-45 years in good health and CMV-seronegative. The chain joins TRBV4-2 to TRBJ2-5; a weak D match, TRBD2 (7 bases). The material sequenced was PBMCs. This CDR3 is CASSQERGASGQETQYF. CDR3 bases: TGTGCCAGCAGCCAAGAACGGGGGGCTAGCGGTCAAGAGACCCAGTACTTC.